This T cell receptor beta chain was identified during a study of T cells in Graves' hyperthyroidism and ophthalmopathy. Across the study: Any treatment followed the collection of peripheral blood at initial diagnosis. Study observations and caveats: Most thyroid clonotypes with frequency above 0.001 were detected in blood. A model of 13 V-J features distinguished ophthalmopathy from stable hyperthyroidism.

The TCR beta CDR3 regions underwent amplification using RNA transcripts as the source. In the first-round RT-PCR of the TCR CDR3, the HTBI primer set was used. TCRdb reprocessed the multiplex PCR reads via MiXCR and lists one record per CDR3 protein. This table has around 370,000 distinct CDR3 sequences, 18% appearing once. V lost 5 bases to trimming and J lost 5 bases; unmatched junction nucleotides: 9. CDR1 and CDR2 from the germline V gene are SEHNR and FQNEAQ (reference sequence). The CDR3 spans 15 residues. From 9 to 10 ml of fresh peripheral blood, PBMCs were isolated. This clonotype was counted at least ten times. What it recognizes is unknown.

The sample taken for sequencing was blood. The rearrangement links TRBV7-9 to TRBJ2-1; 7 bases map to TRBD2. The clonotype was recovered from a man between 18 and 35 years old with Graves' ophthalmopathy. CDR3 sequence reads: CASSPKGGWDNEQFF. The CDR3 nucleotides read TGTGCCAGCAGCCCCAAGGGAGGGTGGGACAATGAGCAGTTCTTC.